This T cell receptor (beta chain) comes out of a study of T-cell reconstitution after alpha-beta-depleted transplantation in children. Researchers prepared the TCRbeta library using unique molecular identifiers, the study reports. TCRdb re-derived calls from the PCR reads in MiXCR, one entry per CDR3 protein. This sample has 640,000 or so distinct CDR3 sequences, with roughly 15% found just once. The CDR3 has 15 amino acids. Germline CDR1 and CDR2: SGHRS and YFSETQ. Trimming shortened V by 0 bases and J by 1 base, and 10 bases separated the two germline ends. The sequencing used PBMCs from the stem cell graft donor, collected from the stem cell graft. V is TRBV5-1 and J is TRBJ1-1; no firm D call. This receptor was identified in a human donor who donated a stem cell graft to a child with acute myeloid leukemia. The CDR3 sequence is CASSLATNQNTEAFF. The CDR3 DNA follows: TGCGCCAGCAGCTTGGCGACCAACCAGAACACTGAAGCTTTCTTT.